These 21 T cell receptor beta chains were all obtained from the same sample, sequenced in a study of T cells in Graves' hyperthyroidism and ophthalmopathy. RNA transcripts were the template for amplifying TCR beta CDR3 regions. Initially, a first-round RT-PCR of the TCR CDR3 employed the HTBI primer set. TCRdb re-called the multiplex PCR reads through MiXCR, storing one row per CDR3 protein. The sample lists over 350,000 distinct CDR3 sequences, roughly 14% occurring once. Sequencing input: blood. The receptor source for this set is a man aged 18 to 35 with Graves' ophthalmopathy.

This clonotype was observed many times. CDR3 nucleotide sequence: TGTGCCAGCAGCTTTGTTTTGGCTAGCGCTGGCACCGGGGAGCTGTTTTTT. Its protein product is CASSFVLASAGTGELFF. The rearrangement joins TRBV11-1 to TRBJ2-2, with a possible D match to TRBD2 (6 bases). The CDR3 sequence is 17 residues long. The germline CDR1 and CDR2 sequences are SGHAT and FQDESV (reference sequence). Trimming removed 3 bases from V and 4 bases from J, with 18 bases in between.

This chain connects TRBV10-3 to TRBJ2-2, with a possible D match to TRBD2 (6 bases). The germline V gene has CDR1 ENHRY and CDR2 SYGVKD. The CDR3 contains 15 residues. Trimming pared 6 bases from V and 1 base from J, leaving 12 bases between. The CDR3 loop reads CAISPTSKNTGELFF. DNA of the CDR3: TGTGCCATCAGCCCGACTAGTAAGAACACCGGGGAGCTGTTTTTT.

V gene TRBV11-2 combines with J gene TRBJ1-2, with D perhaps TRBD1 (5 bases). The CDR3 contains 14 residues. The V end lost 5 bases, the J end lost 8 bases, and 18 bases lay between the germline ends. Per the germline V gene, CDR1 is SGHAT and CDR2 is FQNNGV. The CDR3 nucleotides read TGTGCCAGCAGCCGGTTAGGGACGGCCTACGGCTACACCTTC. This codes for CASSRLGTAYGYTF.

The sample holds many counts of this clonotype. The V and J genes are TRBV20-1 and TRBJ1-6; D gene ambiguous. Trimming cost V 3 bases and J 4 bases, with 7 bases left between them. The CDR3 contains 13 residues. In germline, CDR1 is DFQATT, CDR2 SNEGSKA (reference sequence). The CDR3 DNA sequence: TGCAGTGCTAGCGGAAGTTATAATTCACCCCTCCACTTT. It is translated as CSASGSYNSPLHF.

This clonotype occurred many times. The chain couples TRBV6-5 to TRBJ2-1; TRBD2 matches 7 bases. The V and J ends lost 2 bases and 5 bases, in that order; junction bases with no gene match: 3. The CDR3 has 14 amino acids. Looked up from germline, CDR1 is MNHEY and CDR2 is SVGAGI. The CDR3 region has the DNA TGTGCCAGCAGTTACCAGCGGGATAACAATGAGCAGTTCTTC. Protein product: CASSYQRDNNEQFF.

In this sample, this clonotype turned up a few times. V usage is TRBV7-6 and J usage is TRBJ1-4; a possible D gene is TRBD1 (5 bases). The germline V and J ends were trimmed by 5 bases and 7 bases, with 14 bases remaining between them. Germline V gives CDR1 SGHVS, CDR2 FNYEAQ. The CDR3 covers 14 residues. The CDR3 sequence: CASSARDRGEKLFF. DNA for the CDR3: TGTGCCAGCAGCGCTCGGGACCGGGGTGAAAAACTGTTTTTT. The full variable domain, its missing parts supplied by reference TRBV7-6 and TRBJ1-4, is GAGVSQSPRYKVTKRGQDVALRCDPISGHVSLYWYRQALGQGPEFLTYFNYEAQQDKSGLPNDRFSAERPEGSISTLTIQRTEQRDSAMYRCASSARDRGEKLFFGSGTQLSVL.

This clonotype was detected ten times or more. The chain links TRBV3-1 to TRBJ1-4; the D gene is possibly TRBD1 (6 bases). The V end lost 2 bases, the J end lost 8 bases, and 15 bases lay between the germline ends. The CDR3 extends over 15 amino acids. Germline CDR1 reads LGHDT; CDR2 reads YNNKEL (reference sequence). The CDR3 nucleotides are TGTGCCAGCAGCCAACCGACAGGTGGGGACGAAAAACTGTTTTTT. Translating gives CASSQPTGGDEKLFF.

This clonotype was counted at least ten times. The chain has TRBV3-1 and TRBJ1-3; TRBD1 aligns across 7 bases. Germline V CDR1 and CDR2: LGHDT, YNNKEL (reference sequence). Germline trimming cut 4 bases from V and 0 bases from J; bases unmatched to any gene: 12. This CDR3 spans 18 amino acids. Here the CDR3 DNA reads TGTGCCAGCAGCCGGGACAGAGGGGTCCTCTTCTCTGGAAACACCATATATTTT. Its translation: CASSRDRGVLFSGNTIYF.

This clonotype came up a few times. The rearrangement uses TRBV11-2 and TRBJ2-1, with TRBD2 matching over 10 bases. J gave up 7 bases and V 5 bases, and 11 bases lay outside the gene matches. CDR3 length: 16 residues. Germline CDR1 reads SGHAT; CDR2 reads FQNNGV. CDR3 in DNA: TGTGCCAGCAGCCAAGTCTCTAGCGGGAGTAAGAATGAGCAGTTCTTC. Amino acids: CASSQVSSGSKNEQFF.

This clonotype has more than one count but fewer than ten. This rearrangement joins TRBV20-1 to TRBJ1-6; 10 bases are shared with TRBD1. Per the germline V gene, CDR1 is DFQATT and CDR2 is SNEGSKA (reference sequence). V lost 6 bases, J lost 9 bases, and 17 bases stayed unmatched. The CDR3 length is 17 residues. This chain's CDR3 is CSARLEGGTGAISPLHF. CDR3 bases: TGCAGTGCCAGGCTGGAGGGTGGGACAGGGGCTATTTCACCCCTCCACTTT.

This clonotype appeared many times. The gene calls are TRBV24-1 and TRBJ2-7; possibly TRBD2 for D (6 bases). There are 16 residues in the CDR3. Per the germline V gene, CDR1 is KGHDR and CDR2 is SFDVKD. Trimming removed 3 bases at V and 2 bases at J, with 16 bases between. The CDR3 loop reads CATSDGRQEQPYEQYF. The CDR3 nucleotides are TGTGCCACCAGTGATGGGAGGCAGGAACAACCCTACGAGCAGTACTTC.

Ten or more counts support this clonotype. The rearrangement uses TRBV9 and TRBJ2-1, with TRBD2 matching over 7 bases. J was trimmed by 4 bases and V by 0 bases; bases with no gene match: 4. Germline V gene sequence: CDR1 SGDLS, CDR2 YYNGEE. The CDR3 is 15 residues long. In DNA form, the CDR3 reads TGTGCCAGCAGCGTAGTGTGGGGGGGTTACAATGAGCAGTTCTTC. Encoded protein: CASSVVWGGYNEQFF.

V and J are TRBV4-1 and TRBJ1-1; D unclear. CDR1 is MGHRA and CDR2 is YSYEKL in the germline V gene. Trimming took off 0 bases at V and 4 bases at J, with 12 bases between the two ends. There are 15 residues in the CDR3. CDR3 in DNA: TGCGCCAGCAGCCAAGATAGGGTGTTGGGCACTGAAGCTTTCTTT. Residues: CASSQDRVLGTEAFF.

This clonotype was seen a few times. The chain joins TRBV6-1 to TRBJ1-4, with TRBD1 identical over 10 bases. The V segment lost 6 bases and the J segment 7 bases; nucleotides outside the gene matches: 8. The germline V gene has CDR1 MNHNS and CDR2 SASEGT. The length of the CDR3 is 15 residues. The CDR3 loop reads CASSEGTGESEKLFF. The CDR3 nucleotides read TGTGCCAGCAGCGAGGGGACAGGGGAATCTGAAAAACTGTTTTTT.

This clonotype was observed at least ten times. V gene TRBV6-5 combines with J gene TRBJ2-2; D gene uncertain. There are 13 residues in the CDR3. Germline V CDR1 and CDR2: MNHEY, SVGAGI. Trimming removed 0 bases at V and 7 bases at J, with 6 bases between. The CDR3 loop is CASSYSGGGELFF. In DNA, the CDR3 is TGTGCCAGCAGTTACTCGGGCGGCGGGGAGCTGTTTTTT.

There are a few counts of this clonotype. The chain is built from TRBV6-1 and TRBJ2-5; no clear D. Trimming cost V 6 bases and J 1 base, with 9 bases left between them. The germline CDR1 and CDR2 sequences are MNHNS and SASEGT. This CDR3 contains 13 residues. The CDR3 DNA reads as TGTGCCAGCAGGTTGGCCTTCCAAGAGACCCAGTACTTC. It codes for CASRLAFQETQYF.

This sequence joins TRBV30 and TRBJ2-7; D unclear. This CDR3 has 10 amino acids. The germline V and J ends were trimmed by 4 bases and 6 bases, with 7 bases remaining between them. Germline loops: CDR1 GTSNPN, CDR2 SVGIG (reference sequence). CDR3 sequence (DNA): TGTGCCTGGAAAGGGATCGAGCAGTACTTC. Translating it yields CAWKGIEQYF. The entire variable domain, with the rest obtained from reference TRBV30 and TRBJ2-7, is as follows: SQTIHQWPATLVQPVGSPLSLECTVEGTSNPNLYWYRQAAGRGLQLLFYSVGIGQISSEVPQNLSASRPQDRQFILSSKKLLLSDSGFYLCAWKGIEQYFGPGTRLTVT.

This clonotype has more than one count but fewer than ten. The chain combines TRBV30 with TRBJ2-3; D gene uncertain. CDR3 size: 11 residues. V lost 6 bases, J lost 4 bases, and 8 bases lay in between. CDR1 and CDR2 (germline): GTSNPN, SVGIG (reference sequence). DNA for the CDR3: TGTGCCTGCGGTGGCGCAGATACGCAGTATTTT. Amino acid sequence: CACGGADTQYF.

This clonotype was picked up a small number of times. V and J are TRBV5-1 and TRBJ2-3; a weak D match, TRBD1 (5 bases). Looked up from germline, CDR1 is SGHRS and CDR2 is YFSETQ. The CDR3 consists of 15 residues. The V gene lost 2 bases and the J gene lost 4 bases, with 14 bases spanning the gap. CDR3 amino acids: CASSLGARVADTQYF. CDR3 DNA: TGCGCCAGCAGCTTAGGGGCCAGGGTGGCAGATACGCAGTATTTT.

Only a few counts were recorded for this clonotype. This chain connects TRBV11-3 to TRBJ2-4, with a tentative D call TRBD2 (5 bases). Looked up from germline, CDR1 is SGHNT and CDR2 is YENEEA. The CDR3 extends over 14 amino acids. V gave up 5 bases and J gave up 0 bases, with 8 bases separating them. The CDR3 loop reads CASSVREAKNIQYF. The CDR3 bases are TGTGCCAGCAGCGTCCGGGAAGCCAAAAACATTCAGTACTTC.

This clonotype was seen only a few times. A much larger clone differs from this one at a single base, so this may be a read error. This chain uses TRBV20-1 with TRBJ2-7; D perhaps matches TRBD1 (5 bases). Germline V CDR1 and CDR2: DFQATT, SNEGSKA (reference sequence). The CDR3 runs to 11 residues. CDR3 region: CNAFQGYEQYF. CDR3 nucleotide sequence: TGCAATGCTTTTCAGGGCTACGAGCAGTACTTC.